A single sample is the source of the 17 T cell receptor beta chains below, sequenced in a study of CXCR3-negative and CXCR3-positive naive CD8 T cells. These TCRs are of unknown antigen specificity. General study results and limits: TRB CDR3s of CXCR3-positive naive cells were more hydrophobic than those of CXCR3-negative naive cells.

cDNA libraries for TRB were generated by 5' RACE incorporating UMI labels. Each CDR3 protein gets one entry in TCRdb, which reprocessed the 5' RACE reads and gives no DNA. This sample contains around 160,000 distinct CDR3 sequences. Material for sequencing was naive CXCR3+ CD8+ T cells from blood. Subset noted: CD45RO-CCR7+CD27+CD95- naive CD8+ T cells expressing CXCR3 (TNR3+). Receptor source: a human donor in good health. Some clones in this sample may be carry-over from other donors' samples.

J is TRBJ2-7 and V is TRBV28; TCRdb outputs TRBD2, but without DNA this stays unchecked. Germline V gene data show CDR1 as MDHEN and CDR2 as SYDVKM. The CDR3 spans 12 residues. The CDR3 loop reads CASVRGTYEQYF.

The CDR3 reads CSARTGAGELFF. This sequence joins TRBV29-1 and TRBJ2-2; TCRdb lists TRBD1, though no DNA is available to test this call. The germline V gene has CDR1 SQVTM and CDR2 ANQGSEA. This CDR3 comprises 12 residues.

The chain combines TRBV5-1 with TRBJ2-2; the TCRdb D gene call, TRBD1, has no DNA to confirm it. There are 13 residues in the CDR3. Germline V CDR1 and CDR2: SGHRS, YFSETQ. The CDR3 sequence is CASSLEGPGELFF.

The CDR3 sequence is CASSLWDSTDTQYF. This chain uses TRBV5-5 with TRBJ2-3; without DNA, the TCRdb call of TRBD1 cannot be checked. The CDR3 length is 14 residues. CDR1 and CDR2 (germline): SGHKS, YYEKEE (reference sequence).

The CDR3 sequence: CASTETGTYNEQFF. The chain uses TRBV28 and TRBJ2-1; with no DNA, the TCRdb D assignment of TRBD1 cannot be verified. Germline assignment: CDR1 MDHEN and CDR2 SYDVKM. This CDR3 is 14 amino acids long.

The J gene is TRBJ2-7, the V gene TRBV4-1; TCRdb's D gene call, TRBD2, goes unchecked for lack of DNA. Germline-derived CDR1 and CDR2 are MGHRA and YSYEKL. The CDR3 runs to 17 residues. CDR3 amino acids: CASSQEPLTSGRYEQYF.

This chain connects TRBV6-6 to TRBJ2-3; no DNA is available, so the TRBD2 call from TCRdb remains unchecked. The CDR3 is 17 residues long. Germline assignment: CDR1 MNHNY and CDR2 SVGAGI (reference sequence). CDR3 sequence: CASSYSGVAGDTDTQYF.

The rearrangement links TRBV7-9 to TRBJ2-1; TCRdb proposes TRBD2, but this gene call is untestable without DNA. CDR1 and CDR2 from the germline V gene are SEHNR and FQNEAQ (reference sequence). The CDR3 spans 13 residues. The chain's CDR3 is CASSYQLSDEQFF.

The V and J genes are TRBV7-8 and TRBJ2-2; TCRdb returns TRBD1, unconfirmable since there is no DNA. This CDR3 comprises 16 residues. In germline, CDR1 is SGHVS, CDR2 FQNEAQ. The CDR3 sequence: CASSPDRVANTGELFF. Combining the CDR3 with reference TRBV7-8 and TRBJ2-2 gives the whole variable domain GAGVSQSPRYKVAKRGQDVALRCDPISGHVSLFWYQQALGQGPEFLTYFQNEAQLDKSGLPSDRFFAERPEGSVSTLKIQRTQQEDSAVYLCASSPDRVANTGELFFGEGSRLTVL.

This chain connects TRBV20-1 to TRBJ2-1; the TCRdb D gene call, TRBD2, has no DNA to confirm it. The CDR3 sequence is 12 residues long. Looked up from germline, CDR1 is DFQATT and CDR2 is SNEGSKA (reference sequence). This CDR3 is CSARDEAGEQFF.

This chain uses TRBV12-3 or TRBV12-4 with TRBJ1-2. This CDR3 comprises 14 residues. CDR3 sequence: CASSLQPANYGYTF.

V and J are TRBV20-1 and TRBJ2-7; with no DNA, the TCRdb D assignment of TRBD1 cannot be verified. CDR1 and CDR2 from the germline V gene are DFQATT and SNEGSKA (reference sequence). The CDR3 covers 13 residues. The CDR3 loop is CSAKGGHSYEQYF.

The V gene is TRBV29-1, the J gene TRBJ2-2; there is no DNA to check the TCRdb D call of TRBD1. The V gene's germline CDR1 is SQVTM and CDR2 ANQGSEA. The CDR3 runs to 14 residues. CDR3 protein: CSVDLGVATGELFF.

The chain is built from TRBV7-9 and TRBJ1-2; TCRdb's D call of TRBD1 is untestable without DNA. The V gene's germline CDR1 is SEHNR and CDR2 FQNEAQ (reference sequence). The CDR3 totals 16 residues. The chain's CDR3 is CASSLDLGTGPGGYTF.

This chain connects TRBV5-1 to TRBJ2-3; as DNA is missing, the TRBD1 call by TCRdb cannot be tested. This CDR3 has 15 amino acids. Germline values: CDR1 SGHRS, CDR2 YFSETQ. Here the CDR3 reads CASKWWAGETDTQYF.

The CDR3 protein is CASSFRPSGRARETQYF. The rearrangement joins TRBV13 to TRBJ2-5; checking the TCRdb D call of TRBD2 is not possible without DNA. The CDR3 covers 17 residues. Germline V gives CDR1 PRHDT, CDR2 FYEKMQ (reference sequence).

The gene calls are TRBV5-4 and TRBJ2-2. The length of the CDR3 is 14 residues. Germline V lookup: CDR1 SGHNT, CDR2 YYREEE (reference sequence). The CDR3 sequence: CASSANPNTGELFF.